These T cell receptor beta chains were read from a single sample in a study of T cell responses to AZD1222 COVID-19 vaccine. TCRdb's table, derived via immunoSEQ multiplex PCR, lists solely in-frame clones and lacks some. The sample shows under 150,000 clones, around 93% of them seen only once. Sequenced here: peripheral blood, sampled on day 0 of AZD1222 vaccination. The receptors come from an adult in good health. Both conserved end residues are part of each CDR3. D genes are given only for firm matches. Clone size, where shown, is once, few, many, or a class for clones that have expanded.

few	TRBV7-9	-	TRBJ2-7	CASSLPGSLSYEQYF	TGTGCCAGCAGCTTGCCGGGGTCCCTATCCTACGAGCAGTACTTC
once	TRBV12-2	-	TRBJ2-1	CASRPPGSGSFYEQFF	TGTGCAAGTCGCCCACCTGGCAGCGGGAGTTTCTATGAGCAGTTCTTC
once	TRBV5-8	-	TRBJ2-5	CASRGWGALWYQETQYF	TGTGCCAGCAGAGGGTGGGGGGCGTTATGGTACCAAGAGACCCAGTACTTC
once	TRBV5-5	-	TRBJ2-1	CASSLGAFDEQFF	TGTGCCAGCAGCTTGGGGGCATTCGATGAGCAGTTCTTC
-	TRBV19	-	TRBJ1-4	CASRQADIEKLFF	TGTGCCAGTAGGCAGGCGGATATCGAAAAACTGTTTTTT
-	TRBV5-1	-	TRBJ2-1	CASSLEAVNEQFF	TGCGCCAGCAGCTTGGAAGCGGTCAATGAGCAGTTCTTC
-	TRBV13	TRBD2	TRBJ2-3	CASSLTGGKTDTQYF	TGTGCCAGCAGCTTAACGGGGGGGAAGACAGATACGCAGTATTTT
-	TRBV5-1	TRBD1	TRBJ1-4	CASSLAGTGAEKLFF	TGCGCCAGCAGCTTGGCCGGGACAGGGGCTGAAAAACTGTTTTTT
-	TRBV7-8	-	TRBJ1-1	CASRVARPNTEAFF	TGTGCCAGCAGAGTCGCCCGGCCGAACACTGAAGCTTTCTTT
-	TRBV3-1/TRBV3-2	-	TRBJ2-1	CASSQEDGGEQFF	TGTGCCAGCAGCCAAGAGGACGGAGGTGAGCAGTTCTTC
-	TRBV30	-	TRBJ2-7	CAWSVGGFWRGSSYEQYF	TGTGCCTGGAGTGTAGGAGGCTTTTGGCGGGGTAGCTCCTACGAGCAGTACTTC
-	TRBV18	-	TRBJ1-1	CASSPPSTASEAFF	TGTGCCAGCTCACCACCGTCGACCGCCAGTGAAGCTTTCTTT
-	TRBV7-2	TRBD1	TRBJ1-3	CASSPGGGDTIYF	TGTGCCAGCAGCCCAGGGGGGGGAGACACCATATATTTT
-	TRBV19	TRBD2	TRBJ2-5	CASSIGLAGWETQYF	TGTGCCAGTAGTATCGGACTAGCGGGGTGGGAGACCCAGTACTTC
-	TRBV5-6	-	TRBJ1-3	CASSGYRDYSGNTIYF	TGTGCCAGCAGCGGCTACAGAGACTACTCTGGAAACACCATATATTTT